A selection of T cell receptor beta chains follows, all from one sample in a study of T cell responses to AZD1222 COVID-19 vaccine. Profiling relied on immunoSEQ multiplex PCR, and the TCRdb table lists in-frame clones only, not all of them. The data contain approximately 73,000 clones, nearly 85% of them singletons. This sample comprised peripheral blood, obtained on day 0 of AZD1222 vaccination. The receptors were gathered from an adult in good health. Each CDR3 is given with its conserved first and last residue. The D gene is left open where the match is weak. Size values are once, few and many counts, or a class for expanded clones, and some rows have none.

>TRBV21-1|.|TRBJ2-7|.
CASSKGQGTFSYEQYF
TGTGCCAGCAGCAAAGGGCAGGGGACCTTCTCCTACGAGCAGTACTTC
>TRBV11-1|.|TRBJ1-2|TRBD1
CASSPGQGVYGYTF
TGTGCCAGCAGCCCCGGACAGGGGGTCTATGGCTACACCTTC
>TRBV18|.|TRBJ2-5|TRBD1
CASSPLTGEETQYF
TGTGCCAGCTCACCCTTAACAGGGGAAGAGACCCAGTACTTC
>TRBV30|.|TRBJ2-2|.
CAWGSATGELFF
TGTGCCTGGGGATCGGCCACCGGGGAGCTGTTTTTT
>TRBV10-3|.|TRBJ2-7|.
CAISENYEQYF
TGTGCCATCAGTGAAAATTACGAGCAGTACTTC
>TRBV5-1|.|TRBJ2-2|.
CASSLDGPRAGELFF
TGCGCCAGCAGCTTGGATGGACCCCGCGCCGGGGAGCTGTTTTTT
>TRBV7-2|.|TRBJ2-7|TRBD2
CASSLELAGALSYEQYF
TGTGCCAGCAGCTTAGAACTAGCGGGAGCACTCTCCTACGAGCAGTACTTC
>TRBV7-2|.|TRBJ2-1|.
CASSLYEQGKNEQFF
TGTGCCAGCAGCTTATATGAGCAGGGTAAGAATGAGCAGTTCTTC
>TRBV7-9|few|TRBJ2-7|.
CASSPPRNGGSYEQYF
TGTGCCAGCAGCCCCCCCCGAAACGGGGGCTCCTACGAGCAGTACTTC
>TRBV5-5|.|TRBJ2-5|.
CASERTSQETQYF
TGTGCCAGTGAGAGGACATCTCAAGAGACCCAGTACTTC
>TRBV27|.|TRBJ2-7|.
CASSSHGAGSYEQYF
TGTGCCAGCAGTTCACACGGGGCGGGGTCCTACGAGCAGTACTTC
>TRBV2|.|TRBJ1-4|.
CASRDRGIWEKLFF
TGTGCCAGCAGAGATAGGGGTATTTGGGAAAAACTGTTTTTT
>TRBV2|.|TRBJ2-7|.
CASSWTDFNFSYEQYF
TGTGCCAGCAGCTGGACGGATTTCAATTTTTCCTACGAGCAGTACTTC
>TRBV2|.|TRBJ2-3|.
CASQTTGHANTQYF
TGTGCCAGCCAAACGACTGGGCACGCGAATACGCAGTATTTT
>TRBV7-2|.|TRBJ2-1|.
CASSLKSRGPSTNEQFF
TGTGCCAGCAGCTTGAAGTCTCGGGGGCCGTCAACCAATGAGCAGTTCTTC
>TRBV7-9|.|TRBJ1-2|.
CASSLGLESGDGYTF
TGTGCCAGCAGCTTAGGGTTGGAGAGTGGGGATGGCTACACCTTC
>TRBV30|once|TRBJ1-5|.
CAWSGGVYQPQHF
TGTGCCTGGAGTGGCGGGGTTTATCAGCCCCAGCATTTT
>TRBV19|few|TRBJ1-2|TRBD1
CASIVQGASGYTF
TGTGCCAGTATCGTACAGGGGGCGTCCGGCTACACCTTC
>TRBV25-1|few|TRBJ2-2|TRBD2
CASRGTSGSAGELFF
TGTGCCAGTAGGGGGACTAGCGGGAGTGCCGGGGAGCTGTTTTTT
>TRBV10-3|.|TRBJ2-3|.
CAIKTPTDTQYF
TGTGCCATTAAGACTCCCACAGATACGCAGTATTTT